These T cell receptor beta chains were read from a single sample in a study of chemoradiotherapy in HPV16-positive cancers. The method was immunoSEQ multiplex PCR; TCRdb's version includes in-frame clones alone and lacks a portion of them. The profile covers around 6,600 clones, with 60% to 85% appearing a single time and 17% taken by the ten largest. The sample was gathered from a patient who underwent chemoradiotherapy. The receptors were sampled from a human donor with HPV-associated anogenital cancer. CDR3s include the opening cysteine and the closing phenylalanine or tryptophan. D genes are given only for firm matches. The listing skips clone size in some rows; elsewhere it reads once, few, many or a size class.

D gene: -
clone size: few
V gene: TRBV4-2
J gene: TRBJ1-5
CDR3 protein: CASSQDWNRELPQHF
CDR3 DNA: TGTGCCAGCAGCCAAGATTGGAACAGGGAACTGCCCCAGCATTTT

D gene: -
clone size: -
V gene: TRBV7-2
J gene: TRBJ1-1
CDR3 protein: CASSLAVAAGAFF
CDR3 DNA: TGTGCCAGCAGCTTAGCGGTGGCTGCGGGAGCTTTCTTT

D gene: -
clone size: -
V gene: TRBV5-1
J gene: TRBJ1-1
CDR3 protein: CASSPTIEAFF
CDR3 DNA: TGCGCCAGCAGCCCGACGATTGAAGCTTTCTTT

D gene: -
clone size: -
V gene: TRBV5-1
J gene: TRBJ2-3
CDR3 protein: CASNREQGGLDTQYF
CDR3 DNA: TGCGCCAGCAACAGAGAACAGGGAGGATTAGATACGCAGTATTTT

D gene: TRBD2
clone size: once
V gene: TRBV14
J gene: TRBJ2-1
CDR3 protein: CASSSGGPDNEQFF
CDR3 DNA: TGTGCCAGCAGTAGCGGGGGGCCAGACAATGAGCAGTTCTTC

D gene: -
clone size: -
V gene: TRBV2
J gene: TRBJ1-1
CDR3 protein: CASISKNTEAFF
CDR3 DNA: TGTGCCAGCATCAGTAAGAACACTGAAGCTTTCTTT

D gene: -
clone size: -
V gene: TRBV19
J gene: TRBJ1-3
CDR3 protein: CASSPYQGDGNTIYF
CDR3 DNA: TGTGCCAGTAGTCCCTATCAGGGAGATGGAAACACCATATATTTT

D gene: TRBD1
clone size: -
V gene: TRBV11-1
J gene: TRBJ1-1
CDR3 protein: CASSLAGGLTGGNTEAFF
CDR3 DNA: TGTGCCAGCAGCTTAGCGGGAGGTTTGACAGGGGGGAACACTGAAGCTTTCTTT

D gene: -
clone size: -
V gene: TRBV5-5
J gene: TRBJ2-7
CDR3 protein: CASSLAGTASYEQYF
CDR3 DNA: TGTGCCAGCAGCTTGGCCGGGACGGCGTCCTACGAGCAGTACTTC

D gene: -
clone size: -
V gene: TRBV11-3
J gene: TRBJ2-2
CDR3 protein: CASSLVAGELFF
CDR3 DNA: TGTGCCAGCAGCTTAGTGGCCGGGGAGCTGTTTTTT

D gene: -
clone size: -
V gene: TRBV5-8
J gene: TRBJ2-2
CDR3 protein: CASSLLARLTNTGELFF
CDR3 DNA: TGTGCCAGCAGCTTGTTGGCTAGACTTACGAACACCGGGGAGCTGTTTTTT

D gene: -
clone size: -
V gene: TRBV2
J gene: TRBJ1-6
CDR3 protein: CASSEDPSYNSPLHF
CDR3 DNA: TGTGCCAGCAGTGAAGATCCTTCTTATAATTCACCCCTCCACTTT

D gene: TRBD1
clone size: -
V gene: TRBV6-5
J gene: TRBJ1-2
CDR3 protein: CASKQGEGGYTF
CDR3 DNA: TGTGCCAGTAAACAGGGGGAGGGTGGCTACACCTTC

D gene: -
clone size: -
V gene: TRBV6-6
J gene: TRBJ2-7
CDR3 protein: CASSPRLFYEQYF
CDR3 DNA: TGTGCCAGCAGTCCCAGGCTATTCTACGAGCAGTACTTC

D gene: TRBD2
clone size: -
V gene: TRBV7-2
J gene: TRBJ2-3
CDR3 protein: CASSLALLAFTTDTQYF
CDR3 DNA: TGTGCCAGCAGCTTAGCGCTACTAGCGTTCACCACAGATACGCAGTATTTT

D gene: -
clone size: -
V gene: TRBV19
J gene: TRBJ2-2
CDR3 protein: CASSSGGGGNTGELFF
CDR3 DNA: TGTGCCAGTAGTTCGGGCGGGGGCGGTAACACCGGGGAGCTGTTTTTT

D gene: -
clone size: -
V gene: TRBV28
J gene: TRBJ1-6
CDR3 protein: CASSLGGTFYNSPLHF
CDR3 DNA: TGTGCCAGCAGTTTAGGGGGGACATTTTATAATTCACCCCTCCACTTT

D gene: TRBD1
clone size: once
V gene: TRBV18
J gene: TRBJ1-1
CDR3 protein: CASSRARGQGTEAFF
CDR3 DNA: TGTGCCAGCTCAAGGGCCCGAGGACAGGGAACTGAAGCTTTCTTT

D gene: -
clone size: -
V gene: TRBV7-3
J gene: TRBJ2-3
CDR3 protein: CASSLVAGDTQYF
CDR3 DNA: TGTGCCAGCAGCTTGGTTGCCGGAGATACGCAGTATTTT

D gene: TRBD1
clone size: -
V gene: TRBV30
J gene: TRBJ1-6
CDR3 protein: CAWSREGATYNSPLHF
CDR3 DNA: TGTGCCTGGAGTCGAGAGGGGGCGACTTATAATTCACCCCTCCACTTT

D gene: TRBD2
clone size: -
V gene: TRBV18
J gene: TRBJ2-2
CDR3 protein: CASSPPGLGGAGELFF
CDR3 DNA: TGTGCCAGCTCACCTCCGGGACTAGGAGGGGCCGGGGAGCTGTTTTTT

D gene: TRBD1
clone size: -
V gene: TRBV5-1
J gene: TRBJ2-6
CDR3 protein: CASSLAGGGSGANVLTF
CDR3 DNA: TGCGCCAGCAGCTTGGCAGGGGGCGGTTCTGGGGCCAACGTCCTGACTTTC

D gene: -
clone size: -
V gene: TRBV11-2
J gene: TRBJ2-5
CDR3 protein: CASSPPGKETQYF
CDR3 DNA: TGTGCCAGCAGCCCCCCGGGAAAAGAGACCCAGTACTTC

D gene: -
clone size: -
V gene: TRBV9
J gene: TRBJ2-1
CDR3 protein: CASSPRDFPYNEQFF
CDR3 DNA: TGTGCCAGCAGCCCCCGGGACTTCCCCTACAATGAGCAGTTCTTC

D gene: TRBD2
clone size: -
V gene: TRBV4-1
J gene: TRBJ2-1
CDR3 protein: CASSPGTSGGALSNEQFF
CDR3 DNA: TGCGCCAGCAGCCCGGGGACTAGCGGGGGGGCCCTGTCAAATGAGCAGTTCTTC

D gene: TRBD1
clone size: few
V gene: TRBV7-2
J gene: TRBJ1-2
CDR3 protein: CASSFNRGGYTF
CDR3 DNA: TGTGCCAGCAGCTTCAACAGGGGTGGCTACACCTTC

D gene: TRBD1
clone size: -
V gene: TRBV6-5
J gene: TRBJ1-4
CDR3 protein: CASSYLGGNEKLFF
CDR3 DNA: TGTGCCAGCAGTTACTTAGGGGGCAATGAAAAACTGTTTTTT

D gene: -
clone size: few
V gene: TRBV19
J gene: TRBJ2-4
CDR3 protein: CASSVRGANIQYF
CDR3 DNA: TGTGCCAGTAGTGTCAGGGGAGCAAACATTCAGTACTTC

D gene: -
clone size: -
V gene: TRBV7-9
J gene: TRBJ2-3
CDR3 protein: CASSSPLAESTDTQYF
CDR3 DNA: TGTGCCAGCAGCTCCCCATTAGCGGAGAGCACAGATACGCAGTATTTT

D gene: -
clone size: -
V gene: TRBV12-5
J gene: TRBJ2-2
CDR3 protein: CASGLGTGVYAPGELFF
CDR3 DNA: -

D gene: -
clone size: -
V gene: TRBV20-1
J gene: TRBJ1-4
CDR3 protein: CSAQGEEKLFF
CDR3 DNA: TGCAGTGCACAAGGCGAAGAAAAACTGTTTTTT

D gene: TRBD2
clone size: -
V gene: TRBV7-2
J gene: TRBJ2-7
CDR3 protein: CASSLHAGGGYEQYF
CDR3 DNA: TGTGCCAGCAGCTTACATGCCGGGGGGGGCTACGAGCAGTACTTC

D gene: TRBD1
clone size: -
V gene: TRBV2
J gene: TRBJ2-1
CDR3 protein: CASNLGQASSLIF
CDR3 DNA: TGTGCCAGCAATCTGGGACAGGCCTCCTCCTTGATCTTC

D gene: -
clone size: -
V gene: TRBV7-8
J gene: TRBJ2-7
CDR3 protein: CASSLGDFSSYEQYF
CDR3 DNA: TGTGCCAGCAGCTTAGGCGACTTTAGCTCCTACGAGCAGTACTTC

D gene: -
clone size: few
V gene: TRBV7-3
J gene: TRBJ2-3
CDR3 protein: CASSPYSSSTDTQYF
CDR3 DNA: TGTGCCAGCAGCCCATACAGCTCTAGCACAGATACGCAGTATTTT

D gene: TRBD1
clone size: -
V gene: TRBV5-1
J gene: TRBJ1-5
CDR3 protein: CASSLTGGESQPQHF
CDR3 DNA: TGCGCCAGCAGCCTCACAGGGGGTGAGAGTCAGCCCCAGCATTTT

D gene: -
clone size: -
V gene: TRBV20-1
J gene: TRBJ2-5
CDR3 protein: CSAGSKETQYF
CDR3 DNA: TGCAGCGCGGGCTCGAAAGAGACCCAGTACTTC

D gene: -
clone size: few
V gene: TRBV28
J gene: TRBJ1-2
CDR3 protein: CASSFVQGKENGYTF
CDR3 DNA: TGTGCCAGCAGTTTCGTACAGGGAAAAGAAAATGGCTACACCTTC

D gene: -
clone size: -
V gene: TRBV5-4
J gene: TRBJ1-2
CDR3 protein: CASSLVGTISKHYTF
CDR3 DNA: TGTGCCAGCAGCTTGGTTGGGACGATCTCGAAGCACTACACCTTC

D gene: TRBD1
clone size: -
V gene: TRBV27
J gene: TRBJ1-2
CDR3 protein: CASSSRGDRAPQGYGYTF
CDR3 DNA: TGTGCCAGCAGTTCGCGGGGGGACAGGGCCCCCCAGGGCTATGGCTACACCTTC

D gene: TRBD1
clone size: -
V gene: TRBV27
J gene: TRBJ1-1
CDR3 protein: CASSLRTGLGNTEAFF
CDR3 DNA: TGTGCCAGCAGCCTGAGGACAGGGTTAGGAAACACTGAAGCTTTCTTT

D gene: -
clone size: -
V gene: TRBV4-2
J gene: TRBJ2-1
CDR3 protein: CASSLRLITENEQFF
CDR3 DNA: TGTGCCAGCAGCCTACGACTCATTACCGAGAATGAGCAGTTCTTC

D gene: -
clone size: -
V gene: TRBV5-1
J gene: TRBJ2-7
CDR3 protein: CASSPVPLRRSYEQYF
CDR3 DNA: TGCGCCAGCAGCCCGGTCCCGTTAAGACGTTCCTACGAGCAGTACTTC

D gene: TRBD1
clone size: few
V gene: TRBV19
J gene: TRBJ2-7
CDR3 protein: CASSIARGISYEQYF
CDR3 DNA: TGTGCCAGTAGTATCGCCAGGGGGATCTCCTACGAGCAGTACTTC

D gene: -
clone size: -
V gene: TRBV30
J gene: TRBJ2-3
CDR3 protein: CAWSTLASTDTQYF
CDR3 DNA: TGTGCCTGGAGTACCCTAGCCAGCACAGATACGCAGTATTTT

D gene: -
clone size: -
V gene: TRBV4-2
J gene: TRBJ2-4
CDR3 protein: CASSQDGTSPAKNIQYF
CDR3 DNA: TGTGCCAGCAGCCAAGATGGGACCTCCCCAGCCAAAAACATTCAGTACTTC

D gene: -
clone size: -
V gene: TRBV5-1
J gene: TRBJ2-5
CDR3 protein: CASSFLQRAGETQYF
CDR3 DNA: TGCGCCAGCAGCTTCCTCCAGAGGGCAGGGGAGACCCAGTACTTC

D gene: -
clone size: -
V gene: TRBV2
J gene: TRBJ1-5
CDR3 protein: CASSDRRVLGNQPQHF
CDR3 DNA: TGTGCCAGCAGTGATCGGAGGGTTCTGGGCAATCAGCCCCAGCATTTT

D gene: -
clone size: -
V gene: TRBV28
J gene: TRBJ1-1
CDR3 protein: CASSLSGGYGNTEAFF
CDR3 DNA: TGTGCCAGCAGTCTATCTGGGGGCTATGGGAACACTGAAGCTTTCTTT

D gene: -
clone size: -
V gene: TRBV15
J gene: TRBJ1-1
CDR3 protein: CATSRGGSNTEAFF
CDR3 DNA: TGTGCCACCAGCAGAGGAGGTTCGAACACTGAAGCTTTCTTT

D gene: -
clone size: -
V gene: TRBV5-4
J gene: TRBJ1-4
CDR3 protein: CASSTARAPGKLFF
CDR3 DNA: TGTGCCAGCAGCACCGCCAGGGCCCCAGGAAAACTGTTTTTT

D gene: TRBD1
clone size: -
V gene: TRBV7-9
J gene: TRBJ2-5
CDR3 protein: CASSLMTGYQETQYF
CDR3 DNA: TGTGCCAGCAGCTTAATGACAGGGTACCAAGAGACCCAGTACTTC

D gene: -
clone size: -
V gene: TRBV11-2
J gene: TRBJ1-6
CDR3 protein: CASSSDGSSYNSPLHF
CDR3 DNA: TGTGCCAGCAGCTCGGACGGGAGCTCCTATAATTCACCCCTCCACTTT